The following is a T cell receptor beta chain sequence with its context. Original handling: Amplifying reference gene primers gave estimates of nucleated cell counts. Profiled with immunoSEQ multiplex PCR; TCRdb holds only in-frame clones, not every one. V and J calls and clone size are those listed in that table; D and trimming were worked out from the DNA. Found here are about 30,000 clones, nearly 90% of them singletons; the top ten hold about 9.4%. This sample was taken from a study of blood T cell repertoires in COVID-19. Germline V gene lookup returns CDR1 GTSNPN and CDR2 SVGIG (reference sequence). Trimming removed 3 bases from V and 1 base from J; junction bases left unmatched: 5. The CDR3 has 14 residues.

The chain recombines TRBV30 with TRBJ1-1; 7 nucleotides line up with TRBD1. The material sequenced was peripheral blood. The source is a human donor in a cohort sampled during active COVID-19. The DNA for the CDR3 is TGTGCCTGGAGCGGGACAGTCAGGAACACTGAAGCTTTCTTT. This gives the protein CAWSGTVRNTEAFF.